This is a list of T cell receptor beta chains from one sample in a study of CD8+ T cells in alopecia areata. Only in-frame clones appear in the TCRdb table, and some are missing; sequencing was by immunoSEQ multiplex PCR. The sample yields fewer than 250,000 clones, roughly 70% seen once. The source material was CD4+ T cells sorted from blood, sampled around week 50, from a patient treated with tofacitinib. Receptors were obtained from a human donor with alopecia areata. CDR3s include the opening cysteine and the closing phenylalanine or tryptophan. The order of the fields is J gene, D gene, clone size, V gene, CDR3 length, CDR3 DNA, CDR3 protein. A D gene is named only where the DNA matches it firmly. Size is omitted from some rows. Given values are once, few, many or a class for expanded clones.

j_call: TRBJ1-5; d_call: .; clone_size: .; v_call: TRBV12-5; cdr3_length: 13; cdr3_nt: TGTGCTAGTGCCATGAATAGCAATCAGCCCCAGCATTTT; cdr3_aa: CASAMNSNQPQHF
j_call: TRBJ2-3; d_call: TRBD1; clone_size: few; v_call: TRBV29-1; cdr3_length: 15; cdr3_nt: TGCAGCGTTGGGAAGGACAGGGGCGGCACAGATACGCAGTATTTT; cdr3_aa: CSVGKDRGGTDTQYF
j_call: TRBJ2-3; d_call: .; clone_size: .; v_call: TRBV4-3; cdr3_length: 16; cdr3_nt: TGCGCCAGCAGCCAAGAGTTCAGTGCTAGCACAGATACGCAGTATTTT; cdr3_aa: CASSQEFSASTDTQYF
j_call: TRBJ1-2; d_call: TRBD1; clone_size: .; v_call: TRBV29-1; cdr3_length: 13; cdr3_nt: TGCAGCGTTGGGGACAGGGCACACTATGGCTACACCTTC; cdr3_aa: CSVGDRAHYGYTF
j_call: TRBJ1-2; d_call: .; clone_size: .; v_call: TRBV7-9; cdr3_length: 16; cdr3_nt: TGTGCCAGCAGCTTAGCAGTTGGGGGCTCGACGCGGGGCTACACCTTC; cdr3_aa: CASSLAVGGSTRGYTF
j_call: TRBJ2-2; d_call: .; clone_size: .; v_call: TRBV7-3; cdr3_length: 15; cdr3_nt: TGTGCCAGCAGCTCCCAGGGGCCGAACACCGGGGAGCTGTTTTTT; cdr3_aa: CASSSQGPNTGELFF
j_call: TRBJ1-1; d_call: .; clone_size: .; v_call: TRBV2; cdr3_length: 14; cdr3_nt: TGTGCCAGCAGTGGTACGTCAACAGGGAGAGGAGCTTTCTTT; cdr3_aa: CASSGTSTGRGAFF
j_call: TRBJ1-5; d_call: .; clone_size: few; v_call: TRBV7-8; cdr3_length: 16; cdr3_nt: TGTGCCAGCAGCTTAAAACAGGGACGCAGCAATCAGCCCCAGCATTTT; cdr3_aa: CASSLKQGRSNQPQHF
j_call: TRBJ2-7; d_call: .; clone_size: .; v_call: TRBV7-2; cdr3_length: 14; cdr3_nt: TGTGCCAGCAGCTTCTACGTCCTCGGATACGAGCAGTACTTC; cdr3_aa: CASSFYVLGYEQYF
j_call: TRBJ2-3; d_call: .; clone_size: .; v_call: TRBV5-1; cdr3_length: 16; cdr3_nt: TGCGCCAGCAGCTTCTTTGGGCTAGGGAGCGCAGATACGCAGTATTTT; cdr3_aa: CASSFFGLGSADTQYF
j_call: TRBJ1-2; d_call: .; clone_size: .; v_call: TRBV9; cdr3_length: 13; cdr3_nt: TGTGCCAGCAGCTCCTTCTTTAACAATGGCTACACCTTC; cdr3_aa: CASSSFFNNGYTF
j_call: TRBJ2-1; d_call: TRBD1; clone_size: .; v_call: TRBV6-5; cdr3_length: 14; cdr3_nt: TGTGCCAGCATGACAGGGAGCTCCTACAATGAGCAGTTCTTC; cdr3_aa: CASMTGSSYNEQFF
j_call: TRBJ1-1; d_call: .; clone_size: .; v_call: TRBV30; cdr3_length: 13; cdr3_nt: TGTGCCCGGACTGCGTCAGGGGACACTGAAGCTTTCTTT; cdr3_aa: CARTASGDTEAFF
j_call: TRBJ1-1; d_call: .; clone_size: .; v_call: TRBV10-3; cdr3_length: 13; cdr3_nt: TGTGCCATCAGCATGACAGAGAACACTGAAGCTTTCTTT; cdr3_aa: CAISMTENTEAFF
j_call: TRBJ1-5; d_call: .; clone_size: .; v_call: TRBV10-3; cdr3_length: 13; cdr3_nt: TGTGCCATCAGTGACTCCCCGCCCGAGCCCCAGCATTTT; cdr3_aa: CAISDSPPEPQHF
j_call: TRBJ1-2; d_call: .; clone_size: .; v_call: TRBV6-5; cdr3_length: 16; cdr3_nt: TGTGCCAGCAGTTATCAGGAGGGGGGCAGTGGCTATGGCTACACCTTC; cdr3_aa: CASSYQEGGSGYGYTF
j_call: TRBJ1-6; d_call: .; clone_size: .; v_call: TRBV9; cdr3_length: 17; cdr3_nt: TGTGCCAGCAGCGTAGGGACATTGAGCTCCTATAATTCACCCCTCCACTTT; cdr3_aa: CASSVGTLSSYNSPLHF
j_call: TRBJ2-3; d_call: TRBD2; clone_size: .; v_call: TRBV29-1; cdr3_length: 14; cdr3_nt: TGCAGCGTTGTGGAGCGGGGGAGCACAGATACGCAGTATTTT; cdr3_aa: CSVVERGSTDTQYF
j_call: TRBJ2-1; d_call: .; clone_size: once; v_call: TRBV2; cdr3_length: 12; cdr3_nt: TGTGCCAGCGGTCTCTATACAAGTGAGCAGTTCTTC; cdr3_aa: CASGLYTSEQFF
j_call: TRBJ1-2; d_call: .; clone_size: .; v_call: TRBV30; cdr3_length: 13; cdr3_nt: TGTGCCTGGAGATTTGGACGGACCTATGGCTACACCTTC; cdr3_aa: CAWRFGRTYGYTF
j_call: TRBJ1-2; d_call: TRBD1; clone_size: .; v_call: TRBV29-1; cdr3_length: 13; cdr3_nt: TGCAGCGTTTGGACAGGGGGCGCGGGAGGCTACACCTTC; cdr3_aa: CSVWTGGAGGYTF
j_call: TRBJ2-5; d_call: TRBD2; clone_size: .; v_call: TRBV5-1; cdr3_length: 16; cdr3_nt: TGCGCCAGCAGCTTGGCGATAGCGGGGAGCCAAGAGACCCAGTACTTC; cdr3_aa: CASSLAIAGSQETQYF
j_call: TRBJ2-1; d_call: .; clone_size: .; v_call: TRBV14; cdr3_length: 13; cdr3_nt: TGTGCCAGCAGCCAAGTACAGTACAATGAGCAGTTCTTC; cdr3_aa: CASSQVQYNEQFF
j_call: TRBJ2-2; d_call: .; clone_size: few; v_call: TRBV30; cdr3_length: 15; cdr3_nt: TGTGCCTGGACGTGGAGGGCCCCGAGCACCGGGGAGCTGTTTTTT; cdr3_aa: CAWTWRAPSTGELFF
j_call: TRBJ2-6; d_call: .; clone_size: .; v_call: TRBV9; cdr3_length: 17; cdr3_nt: TGTGCCAGCAGCTTTGGACAGAGCCTCTCTGGGGCCAACGTCCTGACTTTC; cdr3_aa: CASSFGQSLSGANVLTF
j_call: TRBJ2-2; d_call: .; clone_size: .; v_call: TRBV4-1; cdr3_length: 14; cdr3_nt: TGCGCCAGCAGCCAAGATTTAGTGCCCGGGGAGCTGTTTTTT; cdr3_aa: CASSQDLVPGELFF
j_call: TRBJ2-1; d_call: TRBD2; clone_size: .; v_call: TRBV2; cdr3_length: 18; cdr3_nt: TGTGCCAGCAGCCCCAACCCCGCACTAGCGGGGGGGCCCAATGAGCAGTTCTTC; cdr3_aa: CASSPNPALAGGPNEQFF
j_call: TRBJ2-1; d_call: .; clone_size: once; v_call: TRBV6-6; cdr3_length: 12; cdr3_nt: TGTGCCAGCAGTTACTCTCTCGGAGAGCAGTTCTTC; cdr3_aa: CASSYSLGEQFF
j_call: TRBJ1-1; d_call: TRBD1; clone_size: .; v_call: TRBV29-1; cdr3_length: 15; cdr3_nt: TGCAGCGTTGTGAGCGGACAGGTGATGAACACTGAAGCTTTCTTT; cdr3_aa: CSVVSGQVMNTEAFF
j_call: TRBJ2-7; d_call: .; clone_size: .; v_call: TRBV29-1; cdr3_length: 14; cdr3_nt: TGCAGCGTGGTCCCGGGACCTCCCTCCTACGAGCAGTACTTC; cdr3_aa: CSVVPGPPSYEQYF
j_call: TRBJ2-7; d_call: .; clone_size: .; v_call: TRBV12-2; cdr3_length: 12; cdr3_nt: TGTGCAAGTCGCTCCACCGAGGGTTGGCAGTACTTC; cdr3_aa: CASRSTEGWQYF
j_call: TRBJ1-6; d_call: TRBD1; clone_size: .; v_call: TRBV30; cdr3_length: 12; cdr3_nt: TGTGCCTGGAGTGCCTCAGGGGGTACCCTCCACTTT; cdr3_aa: CAWSASGGTLHF
j_call: TRBJ1-2; d_call: .; clone_size: .; v_call: TRBV13; cdr3_length: 12; cdr3_nt: TGTGCCAGCAGCAGGGGCCCACTCGGCTACACCTTC; cdr3_aa: CASSRGPLGYTF
j_call: TRBJ2-3; d_call: .; clone_size: few; v_call: TRBV7-2; cdr3_length: 14; cdr3_nt: TGTGCCAGCAGCCCGGGCGGGGGCACAGATACGCAGTATTTT; cdr3_aa: CASSPGGGTDTQYF
j_call: TRBJ2-3; d_call: .; clone_size: many; v_call: TRBV5-6; cdr3_length: 16; cdr3_nt: TGTGCCAGCAGCTTGAGGAGGGGATCATTTTCGGATACGCAGTATTTT; cdr3_aa: CASSLRRGSFSDTQYF
j_call: TRBJ1-5; d_call: .; clone_size: .; v_call: TRBV7-2; cdr3_length: 14; cdr3_nt: TGTGCCAGCAGCTTAGATTACAACAATCAGCCCCAGCATTTT; cdr3_aa: CASSLDYNNQPQHF
j_call: TRBJ2-7; d_call: .; clone_size: .; v_call: TRBV2; cdr3_length: 14; cdr3_nt: TGTGCCAGCAAGCAAGCAGTAAGCTCCTACGAGCAGTACTTC; cdr3_aa: CASKQAVSSYEQYF
j_call: TRBJ2-1; d_call: .; clone_size: .; v_call: TRBV30; cdr3_length: 14; cdr3_nt: TGTGCCTGGAGTGGCCCACGGTACATCAGTGAGCAGTTCTTC; cdr3_aa: CAWSGPRYISEQFF
j_call: TRBJ1-2; d_call: TRBD1; clone_size: few; v_call: TRBV25-1; cdr3_length: 13; cdr3_nt: TGTGCCAGCAGTGCGGGACAGGGGAATGGCTACACCTTC; cdr3_aa: CASSAGQGNGYTF
j_call: TRBJ1-4; d_call: .; clone_size: .; v_call: TRBV14; cdr3_length: 13; cdr3_nt: TGTGCCAGCAGCCAAGGATTCGGGGAAAAACTGTTTTTT; cdr3_aa: CASSQGFGEKLFF
j_call: TRBJ1-5; d_call: .; clone_size: .; v_call: TRBV6-6; cdr3_length: 16; cdr3_nt: TGTGCCAGCAGTCCGATAGGAGGGAACCTCAATCAGCCCCAGCATTTT; cdr3_aa: CASSPIGGNLNQPQHF
j_call: TRBJ1-5; d_call: TRBD1; clone_size: .; v_call: TRBV10-2; cdr3_length: 14; cdr3_nt: TGCGCCAGCAGTGAGTCGGGTAGGGGGCAGGCCCAGCATTTT; cdr3_aa: CASSESGRGQAQHF
j_call: TRBJ1-6; d_call: .; clone_size: few; v_call: TRBV27; cdr3_length: 14; cdr3_nt: TGTGCCAGCAGTTATGAAATAGGGGGGTCACCCCTCCACTTT; cdr3_aa: CASSYEIGGSPLHF
j_call: TRBJ2-1; d_call: TRBD1; clone_size: .; v_call: TRBV15; cdr3_length: 15; cdr3_nt: TGTGCCACCAGCAGAGCTCTGACAGGGGCCAATGAGCAGTTCTTC; cdr3_aa: CATSRALTGANEQFF
j_call: TRBJ1-2; d_call: TRBD1; clone_size: .; v_call: TRBV27; cdr3_length: 18; cdr3_nt: TGTGCCAGCAGTTTTCGCCGGGACAGGGGGCCCTTAGGGTATGGCTACACCTTC; cdr3_aa: CASSFRRDRGPLGYGYTF
j_call: TRBJ1-1; d_call: .; clone_size: .; v_call: TRBV5-1; cdr3_length: 11; cdr3_nt: TGCGCCAGCAGCCTCCAGGGTGAAGCTTTCTTT; cdr3_aa: CASSLQGEAFF
j_call: TRBJ1-6; d_call: .; clone_size: .; v_call: TRBV4-3; cdr3_length: 15; cdr3_nt: TGCGCCAGCAGCCAGGAGGCAGTAATGGGTTCACCCCTCCACTTT; cdr3_aa: CASSQEAVMGSPLHF
j_call: TRBJ2-1; d_call: TRBD2; clone_size: once; v_call: TRBV29-1; cdr3_length: 14; cdr3_nt: TGCAGCGTCAGCGGACTAGCGGGGGGCAATGAGCAGTTCTTC; cdr3_aa: CSVSGLAGGNEQFF
j_call: TRBJ2-2; d_call: .; clone_size: few; v_call: TRBV29-1; cdr3_length: 13; cdr3_nt: TGCAGCGCCCGACCCACGAACACCGGGGAGCTGTTTTTT; cdr3_aa: CSARPTNTGELFF
j_call: TRBJ2-1; d_call: TRBD1; clone_size: .; v_call: TRBV7-9; cdr3_length: 12; cdr3_nt: TGTGCCACCGGACAGGGGGCAAGTGAGCAGTTCTTC; cdr3_aa: CATGQGASEQFF
j_call: TRBJ1-1; d_call: .; clone_size: .; v_call: TRBV29-1; cdr3_length: 11; cdr3_nt: TGCAGCGCGGACGAGAACACTGAAGCTTTCTTT; cdr3_aa: CSADENTEAFF
j_call: TRBJ2-7; d_call: TRBD1; clone_size: .; v_call: TRBV6-1; cdr3_length: 14; cdr3_nt: TGTGCCAGCAGTCGGACAGGGCCCGGCTACGAGCAGTACTTC; cdr3_aa: CASSRTGPGYEQYF
j_call: TRBJ2-1; d_call: TRBD2; clone_size: .; v_call: TRBV4-3; cdr3_length: 19; cdr3_nt: TGCGCCAGCAGCCAAGATTCGGGGAGGGCATATGGCTCCTACAATGAGCAGTTCTTC; cdr3_aa: CASSQDSGRAYGSYNEQFF